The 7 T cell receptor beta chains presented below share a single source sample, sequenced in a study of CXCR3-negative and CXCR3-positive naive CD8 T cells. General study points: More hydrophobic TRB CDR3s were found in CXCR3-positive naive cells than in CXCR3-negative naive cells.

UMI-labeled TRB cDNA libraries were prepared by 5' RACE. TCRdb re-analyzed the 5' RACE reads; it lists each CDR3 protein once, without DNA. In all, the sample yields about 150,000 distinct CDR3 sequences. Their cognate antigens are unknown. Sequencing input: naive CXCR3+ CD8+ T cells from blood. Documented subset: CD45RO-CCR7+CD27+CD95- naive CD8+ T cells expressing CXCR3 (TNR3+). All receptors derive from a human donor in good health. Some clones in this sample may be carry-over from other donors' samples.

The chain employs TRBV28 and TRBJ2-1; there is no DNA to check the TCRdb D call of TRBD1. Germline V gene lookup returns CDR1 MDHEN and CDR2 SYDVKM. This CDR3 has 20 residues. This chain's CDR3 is CASSLPVGGTGVRSYNEQFF.

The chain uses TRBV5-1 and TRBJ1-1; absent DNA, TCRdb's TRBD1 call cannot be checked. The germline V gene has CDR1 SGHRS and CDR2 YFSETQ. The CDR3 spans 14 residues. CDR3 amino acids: CASSFTGKNTEAFF.

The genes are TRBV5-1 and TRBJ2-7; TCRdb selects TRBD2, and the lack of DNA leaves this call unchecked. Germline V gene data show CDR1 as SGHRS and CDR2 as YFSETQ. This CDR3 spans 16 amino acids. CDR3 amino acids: CASSLGEGLATYEQYF.

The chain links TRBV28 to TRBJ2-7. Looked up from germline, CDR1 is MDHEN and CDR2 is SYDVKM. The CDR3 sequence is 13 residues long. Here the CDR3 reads CASSFSDVDEKYF.

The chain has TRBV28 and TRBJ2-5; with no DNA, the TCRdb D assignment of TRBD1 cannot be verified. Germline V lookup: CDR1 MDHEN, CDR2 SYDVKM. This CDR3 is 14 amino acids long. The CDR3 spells CDSSPRLPWETQYF. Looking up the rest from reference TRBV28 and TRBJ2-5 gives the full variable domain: DVKVTQSSRYLVKRTGEKVFLECVQDMDHENMFWYRQDPGLGLRLIYFSYDVKMKEKGDIPEGYSVSREKKERFSLILESASTNQTSMYLCDSSPRLPWETQYFGPGTRLLVL.

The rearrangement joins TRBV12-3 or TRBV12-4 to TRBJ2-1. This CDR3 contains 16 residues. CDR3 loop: CASSSEGIMADNEQFF.

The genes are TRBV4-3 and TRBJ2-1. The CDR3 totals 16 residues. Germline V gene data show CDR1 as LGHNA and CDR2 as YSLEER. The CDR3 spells CASSQDHPEPTNEQFF.